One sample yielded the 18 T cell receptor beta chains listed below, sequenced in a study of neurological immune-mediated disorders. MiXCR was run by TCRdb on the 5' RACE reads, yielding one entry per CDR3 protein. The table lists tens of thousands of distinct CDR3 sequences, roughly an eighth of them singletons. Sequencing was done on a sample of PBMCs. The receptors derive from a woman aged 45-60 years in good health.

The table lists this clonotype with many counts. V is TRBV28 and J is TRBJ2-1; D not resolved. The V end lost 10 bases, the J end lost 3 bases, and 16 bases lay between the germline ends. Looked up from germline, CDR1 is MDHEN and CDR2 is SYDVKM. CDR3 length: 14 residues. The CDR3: CAIRRQASYNEQFF. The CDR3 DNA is TGTGCCATCCGACGGCAGGCCAGCTACAATGAGCAGTTCTTC.

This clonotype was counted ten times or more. The CDR3 is CASSAGPTDTQYF. Written as DNA, the CDR3 is TGCGCCAGCAGCGCGGGCCCCACAGATACGCAGTATTTT. The rearrangement joins TRBV5-1 to TRBJ2-3, with D tentatively TRBD2 (5 bases). This CDR3 has 13 amino acids. Trimming removed 4 bases from V and 2 bases from J, with 8 bases in between. In germline, CDR1 is SGHRS, CDR2 YFSETQ.

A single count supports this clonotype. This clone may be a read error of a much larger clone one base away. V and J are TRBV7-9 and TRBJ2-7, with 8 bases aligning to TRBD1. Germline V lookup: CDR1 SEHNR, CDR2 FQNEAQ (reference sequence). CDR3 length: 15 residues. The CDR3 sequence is CVSSPGQGWFYEQYF. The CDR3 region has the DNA TGTGTCAGCAGCCCCGGACAGGGATGGTTCTACGAGCAGTACTTC.

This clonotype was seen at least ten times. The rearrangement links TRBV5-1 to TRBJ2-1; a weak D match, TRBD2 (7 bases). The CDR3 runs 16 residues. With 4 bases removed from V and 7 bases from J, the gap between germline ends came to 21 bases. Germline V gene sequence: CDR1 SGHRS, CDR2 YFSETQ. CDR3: CASSDLKGGAGNEQFF. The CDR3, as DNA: TGCGCCAGCAGCGATCTTAAGGGGGGGGCCGGGAATGAGCAGTTCTTC.

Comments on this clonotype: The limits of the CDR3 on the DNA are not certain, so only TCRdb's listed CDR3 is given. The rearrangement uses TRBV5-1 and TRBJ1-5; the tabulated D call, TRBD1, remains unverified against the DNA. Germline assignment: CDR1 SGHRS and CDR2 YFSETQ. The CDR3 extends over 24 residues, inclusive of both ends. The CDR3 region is CASSPSDSGNEQFFGPGTGQPQHF.

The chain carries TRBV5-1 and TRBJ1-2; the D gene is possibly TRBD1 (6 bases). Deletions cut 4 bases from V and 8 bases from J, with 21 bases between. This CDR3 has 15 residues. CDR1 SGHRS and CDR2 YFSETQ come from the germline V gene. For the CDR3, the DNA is TGCGCCAGCAGCCCGAATGGGGGCTCAGCCGTCGGCTACACCTTC. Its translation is CASSPNGGSAVGYTF.

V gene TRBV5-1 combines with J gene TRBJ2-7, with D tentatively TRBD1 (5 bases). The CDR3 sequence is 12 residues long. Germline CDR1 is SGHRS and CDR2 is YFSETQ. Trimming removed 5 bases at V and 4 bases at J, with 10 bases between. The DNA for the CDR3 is TGCGCCAGCAGACAGGACAAATACGAGCAGTACTTC. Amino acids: CASRQDKYEQYF.

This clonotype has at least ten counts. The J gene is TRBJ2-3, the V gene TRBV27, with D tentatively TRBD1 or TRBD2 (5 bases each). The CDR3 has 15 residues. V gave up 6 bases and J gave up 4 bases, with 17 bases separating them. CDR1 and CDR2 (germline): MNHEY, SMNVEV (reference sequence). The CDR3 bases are TGTGCCAGCAGCCCGGGACCGAACGGCGCAGATACGCAGTATTTT. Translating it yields CASSPGPNGADTQYF.

CDR3 DNA: TGCGCCAGCAGCTTGGAGCTCGATACGCAGTATTTT. Translation gives CASSLELDTQYF. This chain uses TRBV5-1 with TRBJ2-3; no firm D call. Trimming took 0 bases from V and 6 from J, leaving 5 bases between them. The length of the CDR3 is 12 residues. Germline assignment: CDR1 SGHRS and CDR2 YFSETQ. The entire variable domain, with the rest obtained from reference TRBV5-1 and TRBJ2-3, is as follows: KAGVTQTPRYLIKTRGQQVTLSCSPISGHRSVSWYQQTPGQGLQFLFEYFSETQRNKGNFPGRFSGRQFSNSRSEMNVSTLELGDSALYLCASSLELDTQYFGPGTRLTVL.

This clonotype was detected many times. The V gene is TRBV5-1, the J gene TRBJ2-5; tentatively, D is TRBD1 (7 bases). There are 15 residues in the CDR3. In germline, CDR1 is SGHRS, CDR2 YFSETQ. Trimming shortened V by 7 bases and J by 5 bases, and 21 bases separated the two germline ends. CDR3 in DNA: TGCGCCAGCCTCCTGGAGGGGGCGGCGTGGGAGACCCAGTACTTC. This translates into CASLLEGAAWETQYF.

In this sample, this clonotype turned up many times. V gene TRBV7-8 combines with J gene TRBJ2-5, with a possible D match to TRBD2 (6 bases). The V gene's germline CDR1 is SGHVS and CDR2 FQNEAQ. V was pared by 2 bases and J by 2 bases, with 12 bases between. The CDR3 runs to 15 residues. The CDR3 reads CASSLSFAGQETQYF. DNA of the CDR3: TGTGCCAGCAGCTTATCGTTTGCGGGACAAGAGACCCAGTACTTC.

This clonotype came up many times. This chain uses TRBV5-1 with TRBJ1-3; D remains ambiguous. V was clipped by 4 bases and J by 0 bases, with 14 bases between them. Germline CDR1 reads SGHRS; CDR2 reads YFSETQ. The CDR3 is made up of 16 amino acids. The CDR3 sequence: CASSGSSGASGNTIYF. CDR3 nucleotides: TGCGCCAGCAGCGGAAGCTCAGGAGCCTCTGGAAACACCATATATTTT.

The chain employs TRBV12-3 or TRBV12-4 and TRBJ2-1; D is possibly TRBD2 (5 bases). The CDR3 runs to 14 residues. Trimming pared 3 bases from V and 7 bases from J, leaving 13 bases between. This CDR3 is CASSFRSEGNEQFF. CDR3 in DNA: TGTGCCAGCAGTTTTCGTAGCGAGGGAAATGAGCAGTTCTTC.

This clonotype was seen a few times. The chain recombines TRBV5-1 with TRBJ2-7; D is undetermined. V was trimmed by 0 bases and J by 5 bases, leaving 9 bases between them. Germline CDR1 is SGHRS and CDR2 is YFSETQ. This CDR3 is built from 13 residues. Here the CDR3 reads CASSLEESHEQYF. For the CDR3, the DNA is TGCGCCAGCAGCTTGGAGGAGAGCCACGAGCAGTACTTC.

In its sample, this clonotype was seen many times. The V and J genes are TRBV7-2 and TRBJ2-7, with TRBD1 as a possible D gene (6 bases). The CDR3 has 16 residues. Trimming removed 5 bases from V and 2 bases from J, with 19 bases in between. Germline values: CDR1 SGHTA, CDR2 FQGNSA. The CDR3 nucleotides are TGTGCCAGCAGCACCCCTCAGCGGCAGGGGACCTACGAGCAGTACTTC. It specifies CASSTPQRQGTYEQYF.

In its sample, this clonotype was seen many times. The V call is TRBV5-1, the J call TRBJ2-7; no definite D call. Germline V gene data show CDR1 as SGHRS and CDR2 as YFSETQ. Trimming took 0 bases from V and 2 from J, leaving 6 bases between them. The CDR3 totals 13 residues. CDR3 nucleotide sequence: TGCGCCAGCAGCTTGGCCGCAACCTACGAGCAGTACTTC. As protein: CASSLAATYEQYF.

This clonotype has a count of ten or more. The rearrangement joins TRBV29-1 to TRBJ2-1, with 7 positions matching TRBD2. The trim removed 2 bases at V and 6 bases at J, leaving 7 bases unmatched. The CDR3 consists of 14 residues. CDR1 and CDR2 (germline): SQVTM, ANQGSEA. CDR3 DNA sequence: TGCAGCGTTGAAATGTGGGGGGGAGGCAATGAGCAGTTCTTC. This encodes CSVEMWGGGNEQFF.

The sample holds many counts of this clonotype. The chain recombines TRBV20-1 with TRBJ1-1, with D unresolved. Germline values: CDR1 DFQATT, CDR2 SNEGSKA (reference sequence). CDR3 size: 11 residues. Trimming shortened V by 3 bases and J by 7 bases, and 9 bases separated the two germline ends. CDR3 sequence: CSASNGVEAFF. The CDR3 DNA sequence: TGCAGTGCTAGTAATGGGGTTGAAGCTTTCTTT.